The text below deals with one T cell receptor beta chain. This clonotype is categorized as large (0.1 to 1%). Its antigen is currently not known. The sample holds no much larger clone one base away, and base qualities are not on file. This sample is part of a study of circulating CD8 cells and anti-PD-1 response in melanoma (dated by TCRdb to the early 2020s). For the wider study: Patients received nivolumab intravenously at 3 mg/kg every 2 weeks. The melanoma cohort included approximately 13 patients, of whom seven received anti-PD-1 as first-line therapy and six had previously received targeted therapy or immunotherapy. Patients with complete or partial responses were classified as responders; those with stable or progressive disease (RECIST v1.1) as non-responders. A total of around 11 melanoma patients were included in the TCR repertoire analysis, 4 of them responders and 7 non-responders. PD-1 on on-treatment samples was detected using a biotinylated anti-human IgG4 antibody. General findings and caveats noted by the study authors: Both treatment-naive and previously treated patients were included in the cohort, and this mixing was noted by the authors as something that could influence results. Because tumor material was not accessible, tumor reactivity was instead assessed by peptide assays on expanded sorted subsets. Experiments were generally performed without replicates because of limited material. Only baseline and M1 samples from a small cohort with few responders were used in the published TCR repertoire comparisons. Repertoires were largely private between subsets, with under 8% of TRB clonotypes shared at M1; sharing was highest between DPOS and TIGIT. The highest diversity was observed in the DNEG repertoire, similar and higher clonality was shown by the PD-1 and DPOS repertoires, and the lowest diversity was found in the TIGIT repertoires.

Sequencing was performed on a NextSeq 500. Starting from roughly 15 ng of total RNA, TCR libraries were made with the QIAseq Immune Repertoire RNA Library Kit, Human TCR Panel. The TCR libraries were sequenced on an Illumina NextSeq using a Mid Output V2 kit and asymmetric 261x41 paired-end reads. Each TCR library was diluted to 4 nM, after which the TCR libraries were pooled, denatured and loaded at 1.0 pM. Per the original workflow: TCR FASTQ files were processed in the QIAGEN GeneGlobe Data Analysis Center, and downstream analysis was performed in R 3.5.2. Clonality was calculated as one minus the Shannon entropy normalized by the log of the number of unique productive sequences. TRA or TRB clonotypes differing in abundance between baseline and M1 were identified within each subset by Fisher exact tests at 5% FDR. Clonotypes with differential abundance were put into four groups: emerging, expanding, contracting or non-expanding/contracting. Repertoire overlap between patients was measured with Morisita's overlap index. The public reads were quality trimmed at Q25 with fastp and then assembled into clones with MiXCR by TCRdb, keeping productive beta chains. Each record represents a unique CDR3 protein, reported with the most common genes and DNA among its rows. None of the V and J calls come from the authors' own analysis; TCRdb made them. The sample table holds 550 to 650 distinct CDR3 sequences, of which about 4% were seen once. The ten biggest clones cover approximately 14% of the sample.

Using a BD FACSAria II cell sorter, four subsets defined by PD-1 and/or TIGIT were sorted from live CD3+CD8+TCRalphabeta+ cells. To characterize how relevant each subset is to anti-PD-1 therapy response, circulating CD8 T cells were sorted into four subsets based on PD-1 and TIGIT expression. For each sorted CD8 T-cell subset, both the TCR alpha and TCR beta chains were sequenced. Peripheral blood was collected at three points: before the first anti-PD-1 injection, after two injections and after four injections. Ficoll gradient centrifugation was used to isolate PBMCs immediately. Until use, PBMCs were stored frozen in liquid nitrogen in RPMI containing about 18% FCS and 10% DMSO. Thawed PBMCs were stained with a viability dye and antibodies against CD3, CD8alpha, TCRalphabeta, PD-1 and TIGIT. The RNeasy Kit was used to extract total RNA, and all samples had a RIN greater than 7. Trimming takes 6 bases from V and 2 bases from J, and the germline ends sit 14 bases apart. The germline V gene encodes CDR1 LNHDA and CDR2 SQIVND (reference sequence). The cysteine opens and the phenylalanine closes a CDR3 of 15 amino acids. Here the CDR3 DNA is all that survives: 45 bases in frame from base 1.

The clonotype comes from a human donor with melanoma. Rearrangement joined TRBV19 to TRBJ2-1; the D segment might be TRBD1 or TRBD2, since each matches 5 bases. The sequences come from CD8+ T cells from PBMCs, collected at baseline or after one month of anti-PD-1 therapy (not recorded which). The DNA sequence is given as TGTGCCAGTAGGGAGGAAGGGACCCCCTACAATGAGCAGTTCTTC. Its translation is CASREEGTPYNEQFF.